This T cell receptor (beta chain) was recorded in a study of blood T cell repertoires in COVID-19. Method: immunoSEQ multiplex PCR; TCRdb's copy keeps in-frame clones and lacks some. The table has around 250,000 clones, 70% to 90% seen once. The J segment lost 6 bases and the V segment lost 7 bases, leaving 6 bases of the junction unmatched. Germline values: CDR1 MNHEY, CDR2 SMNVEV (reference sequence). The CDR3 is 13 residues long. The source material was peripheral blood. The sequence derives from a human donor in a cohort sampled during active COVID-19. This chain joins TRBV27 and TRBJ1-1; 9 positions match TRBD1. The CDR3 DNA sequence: TGTGCCAGCACCACACAGGGGGCCTCTGAAGCTTTCTTT. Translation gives CASTTQGASEAFF.